Below are 5 T cell receptor beta chains sequenced from a single sample in a study of blood T cell repertoires in COVID-19. Repertoires were generated with immunoSEQ multiplex PCR, while TCRdb's copy carries only in-frame clones and drops some. The data contain just over 60,000 clones, under 80% of them singletons. Sequencing was performed on peripheral blood. Source of these receptors: a man in his sixties with acute or convalescent COVID-19.

This clone has a single count. The CDR3 sequence is CAWEGQSNTEAFF. Written as DNA, the CDR3 is TGTGCCTGGGAGGGACAGTCGAACACTGAAGCTTTCTTT. This chain joins TRBV30 and TRBJ1-1, with 7 bases matching TRBD1. Germline loops: CDR1 GTSNPN, CDR2 SVGIG (reference sequence). The V segment lost 5 bases and the J segment 1 base; nucleotides outside the gene matches: 4. This CDR3 has 13 residues. The entire variable domain, with the rest obtained from reference TRBV30 and TRBJ1-1, is as follows: SQTIHQWPATLVQPVGSPLSLECTVEGTSNPNLYWYRQAAGRGLQLLFYSVGIGQISSEVPQNLSASRPQDRQFILSSKKLLLSDSGFYLCAWEGQSNTEAFFGQGTRLTVV.

The chain carries TRBV27 and TRBJ2-3, with 8 bases that match TRBD1. Losses at the gene ends were 3 bases for V and 2 bases for J; bases not matched to a gene: 4. CDR1 is MNHEY and CDR2 is SMNVEV in the germline V gene (reference sequence). The CDR3 totals 15 residues. Here the CDR3 reads CASSFTGGVTDTQYF. The CDR3 bases are TGTGCCAGCAGTTTTACAGGGGGTGTCACAGATACGCAGTATTTT.

This chain joins TRBV2 and TRBJ2-5, with 13 bases identical to TRBD2. V shed 7 bases and J 1 base; nucleotides not matched to a gene: 6. The CDR3 length is 16 residues. Germline CDR1 and CDR2: SNHLY and FYNNEI. Here the CDR3 reads CASKGGLAGAQETQYF. In DNA form, the CDR3 reads TGTGCCAGCAAAGGAGGACTAGCGGGAGCCCAAGAGACCCAGTACTTC.

The chain couples TRBV6-1 to TRBJ2-7; possible D gene TRBD2, 5 bases. The CDR3 totals 15 residues. V was clipped by 7 bases and J by 0 bases, with 16 bases between them. The germline V gene encodes CDR1 MNHNS and CDR2 SASEGT. CDR3 nucleotides: TGTGCCAGCATGGAGCGGATTAGAAGCTCCTACGAGCAGTACTTC. Translating it yields CASMERIRSSYEQYF.

The V gene is TRBV7-9, the J gene TRBJ1-2, with unresolved D. This CDR3 is built from 15 residues. Per the germline V gene, CDR1 is SEHNR and CDR2 is FQNEAQ (reference sequence). V lost 7 bases and J 4 bases, leaving 19 bases between the germline ends. CDR3 sequence: CASISLGERLYGYTF. DNA for the CDR3: TGTGCCAGCATCTCCTTAGGAGAGAGACTCTATGGCTACACCTTC.